This TCR beta chain was recorded in a study of blood T cell repertoires in COVID-19. Whole-study context: Italy, Spain and the United States were the sources of the convalescent and acute COVID-19 samples.

Sequencing was performed with immunoSEQ multiplex PCR; in TCRdb, only in-frame clones are kept and a portion is missing. Among hundreds of thousands of clones, more than 70% were seen once, and the ten largest hold 7% to 10%. The sample was peripheral blood. This sequence originates from a woman in her forties or fifties with acute or convalescent COVID-19.

The CDR3 here is CASSQGTGGYPETQYF. CDR3 in DNA: TGTGCCAGCAGCCAAGGGACAGGGGGTTATCCAGAGACCCAGTACTTC. The gene calls are TRBV5-6 and TRBJ2-5, with 11 bases fitting TRBD1. V gave up 4 bases and J gave up 4 bases; unmatched junction bases: 9. Per germline, CDR1 SGHDT and CDR2 YYEEEE. The CDR3 totals 16 residues.